A selection of T cell receptor beta chains follows, all from one sample in a study of prognosis after radiotherapy for stage I lung cancer. MiXCR, run by TCRdb on the multiplex PCR reads, gives a single entry per CDR3 protein. Among 20,000 to 25,000 distinct CDR3 sequences listed, roughly 44% were seen once. The sequenced sample was PBMCs, obtained before or after stereotactic body radiation therapy (not recorded which). The receptors were sampled from a donor at least 50 years old with non-small cell lung cancer. The CDR3 runs from the conserved cysteine through the conserved F or W. A D gene is named only where the DNA matches it firmly. Clone size is given for some rows only: seen once, a few or many times, or a class if the clone is expanded.

j_call clone_size v_call cdr3_length d_call cdr3_nt cdr3_aa
TRBJ2-2 medium-sized TRBV7-3 15 - TGTGCCAGCAGCTTAACGGCAGCGCCGGGCGGGGAGCTGTTTTTT CASSLTAAPGGELFF
TRBJ2-2 many TRBV5-6 14 - TGTGCCAGCAGCTTGGTCCAGCTCACCGGGGAGCTGTTTTTT CASSLVQLTGELFF
TRBJ2-7 many TRBV11-3 18 - TGTGCCAGCAGCTTAGCGTTCTCCGGATCCCTTCCTTCCTACGAGCAGTACTTC CASSLAFSGSLPSYEQYF
TRBJ2-2 - TRBV6-1 16 TRBD1 TGTGCCAGCAGAACCGGGACAGGGGGCAGTGGCGGGGAGCTGTTTTTT CASRTGTGGSGGELFF
TRBJ2-5 many TRBV6-1 14 - TGTGCCAGCAGTCCCCCGGGAACCCAAGAGACCCAGTACTTC CASSPPGTQETQYF
TRBJ2-1 many TRBV5-1 15 TRBD2 TGCGCCAGCAGCTTGCCGGCGGGAGGGGACAATGAGCAGTTCTTC CASSLPAGGDNEQFF
TRBJ1-4 - TRBV12-3/TRBV12-4 16 TRBD1 TGTGCCAGCAGTTTCAGACATGACAGGGTTAATGAAAAACTGTTTTTT CASSFRHDRVNEKLFF
TRBJ2-1 many TRBV19 17 TRBD2 TGTGCCAGTAGTATTGGGCTAGCGGGAGAATTTTACAATGAGCAGTTCTTC CASSIGLAGEFYNEQFF
TRBJ2-4 - TRBV10-3 12 - TGTGCCACCAGTGAGAGTTCCAACATTCAGTACTTC CATSESSNIQYF
TRBJ1-5 many TRBV19 14 TRBD1 TGTGCCAGTAGCCTAGAGGACAGGGCTCAGCCCCAGCATTTT CASSLEDRAQPQHF
TRBJ1-3 medium-sized TRBV20-1 14 - TGCAGTGCTAGAGATCCGCAGGCTGGAAACACCATATATTTT CSARDPQAGNTIYF
TRBJ1-6 many TRBV9 17 TRBD1 TGTGCCAGCAGCCCCCGAGGGGGGACAGGGGTAAATTCACCCCTCCACTTT CASSPRGGTGVNSPLHF
TRBJ2-2 - TRBV11-2 14 - TGTGCCAGCAGCTTAACACTAAGTACCGGGGAGCTGTTTTTT CASSLTLSTGELFF
TRBJ2-2 - TRBV28 14 - TGTGCCAGCATGGGGACATCCTCCACCGGGGAGCTTTTTTTT CASMGTSSTGELFF